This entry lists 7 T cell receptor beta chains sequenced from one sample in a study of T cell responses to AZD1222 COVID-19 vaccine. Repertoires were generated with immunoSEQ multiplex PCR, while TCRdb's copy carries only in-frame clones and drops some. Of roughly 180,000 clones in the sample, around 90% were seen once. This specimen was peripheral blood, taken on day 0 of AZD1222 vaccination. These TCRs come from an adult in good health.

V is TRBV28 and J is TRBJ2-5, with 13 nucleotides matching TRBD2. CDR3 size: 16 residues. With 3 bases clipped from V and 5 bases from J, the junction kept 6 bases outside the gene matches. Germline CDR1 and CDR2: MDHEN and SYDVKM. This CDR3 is CASSFGLAGAGETQYF. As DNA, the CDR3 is TGTGCCAGCAGTTTTGGACTAGCGGGGGCCGGGGAGACCCAGTACTTC. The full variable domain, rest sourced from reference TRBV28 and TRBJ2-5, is DVKVTQSSRYLVKRTGEKVFLECVQDMDHENMFWYRQDPGLGLRLIYFSYDVKMKEKGDIPEGYSVSREKKERFSLILESASTNQTSMYLCASSFGLAGAGETQYFGPGTRLLVL.

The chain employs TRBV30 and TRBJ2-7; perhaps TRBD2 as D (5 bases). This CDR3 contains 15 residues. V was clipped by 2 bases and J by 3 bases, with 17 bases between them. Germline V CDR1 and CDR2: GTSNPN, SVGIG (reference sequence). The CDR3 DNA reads TGTGCCTGGAGTATCGACTACCGAAACATCTACGAGCAGTACTTC. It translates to CAWSIDYRNIYEQYF. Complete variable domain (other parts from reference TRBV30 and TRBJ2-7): SQTIHQWPATLVQPVGSPLSLECTVEGTSNPNLYWYRQAAGRGLQLLFYSVGIGQISSEVPQNLSASRPQDRQFILSSKKLLLSDSGFYLCAWSIDYRNIYEQYFGPGTRLTVT.

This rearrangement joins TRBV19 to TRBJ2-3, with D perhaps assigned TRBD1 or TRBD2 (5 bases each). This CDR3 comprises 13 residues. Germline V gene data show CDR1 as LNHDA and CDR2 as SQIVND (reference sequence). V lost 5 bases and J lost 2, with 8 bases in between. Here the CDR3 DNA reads TGTGCCAGTAGTCCGGGGACCACAGATACGCAGTATTTT. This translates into CASSPGTTDTQYF.

For the CDR3, the DNA is TGTGCCAGCAGTCTACGGACAGGTCCCTCTGAGCAGTTCTTC. This gives the protein CASSLRTGPSEQFF. The chain uses TRBV6-5 and TRBJ2-1, with TRBD1 matching 7 bases. Trimming took 5 bases from V and 9 from J; bases not matched to a gene: 10. The CDR3 sequence is 14 residues long. Germline assignment: CDR1 MNHEY and CDR2 SVGAGI.

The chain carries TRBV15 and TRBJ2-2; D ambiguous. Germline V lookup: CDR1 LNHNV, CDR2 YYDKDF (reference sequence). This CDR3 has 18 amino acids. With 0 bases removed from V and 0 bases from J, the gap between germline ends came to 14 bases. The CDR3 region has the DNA TGTGCCACCAGCAGAGATAAGGCGGCAAGGCCGAACACCGGGGAGCTGTTTTTT. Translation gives CATSRDKAARPNTGELFF.

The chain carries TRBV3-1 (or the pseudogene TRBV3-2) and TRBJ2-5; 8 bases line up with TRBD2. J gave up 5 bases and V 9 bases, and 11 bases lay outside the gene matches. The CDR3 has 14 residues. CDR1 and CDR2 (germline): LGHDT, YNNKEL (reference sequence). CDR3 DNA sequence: TGTGCCAGTAGCGGGGCGGGAATGTCCGAGACCCAGTACTTC. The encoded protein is CASSGAGMSETQYF.

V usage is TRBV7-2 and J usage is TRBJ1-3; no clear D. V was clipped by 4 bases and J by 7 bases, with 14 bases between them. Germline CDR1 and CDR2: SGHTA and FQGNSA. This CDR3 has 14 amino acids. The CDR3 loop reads CASSSGPLGNTIYF. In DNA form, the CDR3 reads TGTGCCAGCAGCTCAGGACCTCTCGGGAACACCATATATTTT.